A single sample gave rise to the 4 T cell receptor beta chains below, sequenced in a study of blood T cells in healthy people across ages. A second PCR of roughly 7 to 11 cycles used a sample-barcoded 5' primer and a J-beta primer mix. TCRdb analysed the 5' RACE reads with MiXCR anew, one entry per CDR3 protein. The sample records 1.4 million to 1.5 million distinct CDR3 sequences, 42% being singletons. The sequencing input was blood. The receptors here all came from a woman younger than 35 in good health.

The gene calls are TRBV20-1 and TRBJ1-1, with D unclear. V was pared by 5 bases and J by 1 base, with 11 bases between. From germline, CDR1 is DFQATT and CDR2 SNEGSKA (reference sequence). This CDR3 comprises 13 residues. The CDR3 DNA is TGCAGTGCTGCCCGGCCTCAGAACACTGAAGCTTTCTTT. As protein: CSAARPQNTEAFF.

In its sample, this clonotype was seen many times. This chain connects TRBV10-3 to TRBJ2-3, with TRBD2 matching 8 bases. The CDR3 has 16 amino acids. Unmatched junction bases numbered 8, after V lost 6 bases and J lost 0 bases. The germline gives CDR1 ENHRY, CDR2 SYGVKD. CDR3 sequence: CAIRPGLGTSTDTQYF. The CDR3, as DNA: TGTGCCATCAGGCCGGGACTAGGGACTAGCACAGATACGCAGTATTTT.

Details on this clonotype: The final CDR3 position lacks the conserved phenylalanine or tryptophan, pointing to a likely read error. This chain uses TRBV12-3 or TRBV12-4 with TRBJ2-1, with D unresolved. The CDR3 covers 14 residues. The V end was cut by 5 bases, the J end by 6 bases, with 14 bases between. As DNA, the CDR3 is TGTGCCAGCAGTCGCCGCGAGAGAGGCAATGAGCAGTTCTCC. Its translation: CASSRRERGNEQFS.

The chain links TRBV7-2 to TRBJ2-7; 10 nucleotides match TRBD2. The germline V gene has CDR1 SGHTA and CDR2 FQGNSA. CDR3 length equals 14 residues. V was clipped by 4 bases and J by 5 bases; unmatched bases: 5. The CDR3 is CASSSRTSGDEQYF. CDR3 nucleotides: TGTGCCAGCAGCTCCCGGACTAGCGGCGACGAGCAGTACTTC.